The clone carrying this TCR beta chain was counted a few times. Clones were read by immunoSEQ multiplex PCR, and TCRdb kept only the in-frame ones, dropping some. This sample yields 40,000 to 60,000 clones, of which 70% to 90% are seen a single time; less than 3% belongs to the top ten. The data derive from a study of blood T cell repertoires in COVID-19. Study-level information: The analysed material was cDNA or gDNA that came from T cells, B-cell-depleted T cells, or PBMCs.

The source material was peripheral blood. The clonotype originates from an elderly woman with COVID-19, enrolled during active disease.

Here the CDR3 DNA reads TGTGCCAGCAGCCCACAGGGGGGCGAGCAGTACTTC. It yields the protein CASSPQGGEQYF. This chain connects TRBV3-1 (or the pseudogene TRBV3-2) to TRBJ2-7; 8 nucleotides match TRBD1. The J segment lost 6 bases and the V segment lost 4 bases, leaving 2 bases of the junction unmatched. The CDR3 sequence is 12 residues long. From germline, CDR1 is LGHDT and CDR2 YNNKEL (reference sequence).